These T cell receptor beta chains were read from a single sample in a study of monozygotic twins with cystic fibrosis. This table comes from immunoSEQ multiplex PCR, and its TCRdb copy is limited to in-frame clones, with some not included. Of approximately 13,000 clones listed, approximately 92% are singletons. Sequenced sample: blood. These receptors all come from a girl aged 2 to 9 with cystic fibrosis. CDR3s include the opening cysteine and the closing phenylalanine or tryptophan.

J	V	CDR3
TRBJ2-7	TRBV7-2	CASSNPGLADASYEQYF
TRBJ1-3	TRBV18	CASSPITTGNTIYF
TRBJ2-7	TRBV5-6	CASSLVTGFYEQYF
TRBJ2-1	TRBV5-1	CASSLAFGLAGNEQFF
TRBJ2-7	TRBV29-1	CSARGTAYEQYF
TRBJ2-2	TRBV9	CASSVDLRRGNTGELFF
TRBJ1-2	TRBV7-9	CASSRGESGWGYTF
TRBJ2-3	TRBV27	CASSFRGPGDTQYF
TRBJ2-7	TRBV27	CASSPPGTGKAEQYF
TRBJ1-1	TRBV6-6	CASSTHTEAFF
TRBJ2-7	TRBV5-4	CASSSGPGLAGLAYEQYF
TRBJ1-2	TRBV6-5	CASRTRAGEIF
TRBJ2-7	TRBV28	CASSLSSDPFEQYF
TRBJ2-1	TRBV29-1	CSVFSGFQYNEQFF
TRBJ1-1	TRBV28	CASSLGAAELEGPEAFF
TRBJ2-2	TRBV7-9	CASTRTPSGELFF
TRBJ2-1	TRBV6-6	CASSYEGTGKEQFF
TRBJ1-3	TRBV7-2	CASSLMGALGNTIYF
TRBJ1-5	TRBV7-9	CASSSDSYNQPQHF
TRBJ2-3	TRBV9	CASSVDRVGTDTQYF
TRBJ2-7	TRBV27	CASSFSLRGTRQPYEQYF
TRBJ1-5	TRBV2	CASSEGQGNQPQHF
TRBJ2-7	TRBV27	CASSLEGTYEQYF
TRBJ2-7	TRBV30	CAWSVFYEQYF
TRBJ1-3	TRBV11-2	CASSLRPTGNTIYF
TRBJ2-5	TRBV5-6	CASSLARTAVETQYF
TRBJ1-5	TRBV18	CASSPGAQPQHF
TRBJ1-4	TRBV2	CASRPRQAKLFF
TRBJ2-7	TRBV4-1	CASSQGGLAGGNTQYF
TRBJ2-1	TRBV28	CASSLVRAGGDEQFF
TRBJ2-5	TRBV5-1	CASSPGLETQYF
TRBJ2-7	TRBV7-8	CASSLVQDSSYEQYF
TRBJ1-1	TRBV6-5	CASSSPQANTEAFF
TRBJ1-1	TRBV4-3	CASSQDGHPNTEAFF
TRBJ1-1	TRBV25-1	CASRGGARTEAFF
TRBJ2-7	TRBV7-3	CASSLTPTSEQYF
TRBJ2-2	TRBV7-2	CASSSPLAGGHHTGELFF
TRBJ2-1	TRBV9	CASSAPSSGTVGEQFF
TRBJ2-7	TRBV9	CASSPSGRAFEQYF
TRBJ2-1	TRBV11-2	CASSLKGNGGRERNEQFF
TRBJ2-1	TRBV7-8	CASSQGLAGTDEQFF
TRBJ2-2	TRBV6-5	CASSYSTTHTGELFF
TRBJ2-6	TRBV6-5	CASRGSGANVLTF
TRBJ2-7	TRBV7-2	CASSLGGHEQYF
TRBJ2-3	TRBV5-1	CASSSGTSTSTDTQYF
TRBJ2-7	TRBV27	CASKRQGAPYEQYF
TRBJ2-7	TRBV11-2	CASSPPGEQYF
TRBJ2-5	TRBV18	CASSPGGRETQYF
TRBJ1-5	TRBV28	CASSFKLSSGQPQHF
TRBJ2-1	TRBV11-2	CASSNPGLAASAFF
TRBJ1-3	TRBV23-1	CASSHYSGTANSGNTIYF
TRBJ2-5	TRBV13	CASSLGTGDETQYF
TRBJ1-2	TRBV30	CAWSPPGGYGYTF